The present T cell receptor beta chain was sequenced within a study of CD8 T cells in ankylosing spondylitis. Broader study findings: Disease-linked clones bore a CD8+ phenotype, appearing relatively rarely in peripheral blood. Within matched ankylosing spondylitis synovial fluid, disease-linked clones were reportedly significantly enriched.

Trimming shortened V by 3 bases and J by 5 bases, and 5 bases separated the two germline ends. This CDR3 has 11 residues. CDR1 SNHLY and CDR2 FYNNEI come from the germline V gene. TCRdb called the 5' RACE reads again in MiXCR, with one record for every CDR3 protein. This table has about 360,000 distinct CDR3 sequences, roughly 20% appearing once. Worth noting for this clonotype: Its antigen is unidentified.

This TCR was recovered from a male donor with ankylosing spondylitis or in good health (not recorded which). Sequencing was carried out using blood, either unsorted or a sorted T cell fraction (not recorded which). V is TRBV2 and J is TRBJ2-7; no clear D. CDR3 in amino acids: CASSDSHEQYF. CDR3 nucleotides: TGTGCCAGCAGTGATTCCCACGAGCAGTACTTC.